This T cell receptor beta chain comes out of a study of shared clonotypes between healthy human individuals. Deep level was the assay's run setting. TCRdb keeps only in-frame clones here, not all; method: immunoSEQ multiplex PCR. Altogether more than 550,000 clones are present, around 77% being singletons, with the ten largest covering approximately 1.7%. V lost 1 base and J lost 9, with 7 bases in between. Germline V gene sequence: CDR1 SGHTA, CDR2 FQGNSA. This CDR3 is built from 12 residues. The V and J genes are TRBV7-2 and TRBJ2-1; D remains unclear. The specimen sequenced was memory CD4+ T cells sorted from blood. Subset specified: CD45RA-negative fraction. This sequence originates from a woman aged 25 to 39 in good health. The CDR3 coding sequence is TGTGCCAGCAGCTTAGATTGGCGTGAGCAGTTCTTC. This sequence encodes CASSLDWREQFF. Full variable domain (missing parts from reference TRBV7-2 and TRBJ2-1): GAGVSQSPSNKVTEKGKDVELRCDPISGHTALYWYRQSLGQGLEFLIYFQGNSAPDKSGLPSDRFSAERTGGSVSTLTIQRTQQEDSAVYLCASSLDWREQFFGPGTRLTVL.